The sequence of this TCR beta chain was determined in a study of blood T cell repertoires in COVID-19. Profiling relied on immunoSEQ multiplex PCR, and the TCRdb table lists in-frame clones only, not all of them. The sample holds over 100,000 clones, about 90% seen once. CDR3 length equals 15 residues. Looked up from germline, CDR1 is KGHDR and CDR2 is SFDVKD. The V and J ends lost 3 bases and 7 bases respectively, with 14 bases between them. Sequenced input: peripheral blood. The genes are TRBV24-1 and TRBJ2-2; maybe TRBD1 (6 bases). This sequence was found in a human donor in a cohort sampled during active COVID-19. CDR3 DNA: TGTGCCACCAGTGATACAGGGAAAGATCGCGGGGAGCTGTTTTTT. It specifies CATSDTGKDRGELFF.